This T cell receptor (beta chain) comes out of a study of Graves' ophthalmopathy and Graves' hyperthyroidism (dated by TCRdb to between 2017 and 2018). Regarding the complete study: Peripheral blood was collected before any treatment was given, at the time of initial diagnosis. The independent validation cohort included roughly 19 hyperthyroidism patients plus 17 patients who later progressed from hyperthyroidism to ophthalmopathy. T-cell repertoires of thyroid tissue and blood were compared in more than five hyperthyroidism patients. TCR beta repertoire signatures were used to distinguish Graves' ophthalmopathy from Graves' hyperthyroidism and to predict progression to ophthalmopathy. Once sampling was done, hyperthyroidism patients were given methimazole at a starting dose of 30 mg daily, while ophthalmopathy patients were given high-dose intravenous methylprednisolone. A discovery set of 95 to 100 patients (around 40 ophthalmopathy, just over 55 stable hyperthyroidism) was enrolled to explore V-J signatures distinguishing ophthalmopathy from hyperthyroidism. In total, around 140 blood samples were TCR-sequenced: 43 ophthalmopathy, about 75 hyperthyroidism and approximately 17 hyperthyroidism-to-ophthalmopathy patients.

V drops 9 bases and J drops 11 bases, leaving 22 bases in between. From a lookup of the germline V gene (reference sequence), CDR1 and CDR2 are LNHDA and SQIVND. From its cysteine to its phenylalanine, the CDR3 spans 13 amino acids. Of all the DNA, just the CDR3 is kept, 39 bases in frame from base 1. A word on this clonotype: Its target antigen remains unknown. Per-nucleotide qualities are absent, and no much larger clonotype sits a single base away.

Study-wide conclusions, independent of this receptor: Most expanded thyroid clonotypes with frequency above 0.001 were also detected in blood, suggesting blood repertoires may reflect the thyroid immune response. Sample size was not predetermined statistically, and investigators were not blinded to group allocation. The 13-signature model separated ophthalmopathy from stable hyperthyroidism with approximately 90% sensitivity and less than 83% specificity in cross-validation, and 80%/75% in the test set. In validation, the model predicted ophthalmopathy progression with 55% to 71% sensitivity and roughly 78% specificity; around twelve predicted patients were CT-confirmed with GO in a median of approximately 6.5 months.

TCR beta CDR3 regions were amplified from RNA transcripts for repertoire sequencing. HTBI primers and the Qiagen OneStep RT-PCR kit were used in a first-round RT-PCR, which was followed by a second-round multiplex PCR, size selection and purification. Sequencing of the libraries was carried out on an Illumina HiSeq2000 in paired-end mode with 100 bp reads. As for how the authors treated the data: SOAPnuke was used for read processing, and reads with adapters, uncalled bases, a mean Phred below 15, or no exact constant-primer or identifier match were discarded. COPE v1.2.5 was used to merge the high-quality paired reads. Unique nucleotide sequences were defined as clonotypes and aligned to IMGT TRB V, D and J references using MiTCR v1.1. The analysis was limited to V-J combinations with a frequency above 0.0001, which together covered 99% to 99.2% of the repertoires. For each V-J combination, a TCR clonal expansion and chaos score was defined as F50 clonal expansion divided by the chaos observed in the TCRdist matrix. Features were reduced by Welch's t-statistics and random forest to 10 to 15 V-J combinations, which fed a naive Bayes classifier. The Morisita-Horn index was used to measure how similar the thyroid and blood repertoires were. The public reads were reanalyzed by TCRdb: fastp trimming at Q25, MiXCR alignment, in-frame beta chains only. Every entry covers one CDR3 protein and lists the most common genes and DNA from its rows. These V and J calls derive from TCRdb rather than the authors' analysis. The sample table contains roughly 700,000 distinct CDR3 sequences; only one count was recorded for 35% to 50% of them. Together, the top ten hold approximately 46% of the sample.

Ophthalmopathy patients were characterized by moderately to severely active disease, a Clinical Activity Score of at least 3, a NOSPECS grade of at least 4, and a disease duration under 3 months. Patients with other autoimmune diseases, uncontrolled infections, pregnancy or lactation were excluded from the study. Diagnosis was based on clinical symptoms, serum thyroxine, TRAb, thyroid ultrasound and orbital computed tomography. Using Ficoll-Paque density gradient centrifugation, PBMCs were isolated from 8.5 to 10 ml of fresh peripheral blood. Total RNA was extracted with Trizol reagent and quality-checked on an Agilent 2100 Bioanalyzer.

Sample: peripheral blood. The sequence came from an adult man with Graves' ophthalmopathy. The rearrangement combines TRBV19 with TRBJ1-1; a tentative D match to TRBD1 spans 6 bases. The CDR3 loop reads CASQRTEPSWAFF. The DNA sequence is given as TGTGCCAGCCAGAGGACAGAGCCTTCTTGGGCTTTCTTT. The entire variable domain, with the stretches around the CDR3 drawn from the reference TRBV19 and TRBJ1-1 proteins, is DGGITQSPKYLFRKEGQNVTLSCEQNLNHDAMYWYRQDPGQGLRLIYYSQIVNDFQKGDIAEGYSVSREKKESFPLTVTSAQKNPTAFYLCASQRTEPSWAFFGQGTRLTVV.